This T cell receptor beta chain was recovered during a study of shared clonotypes between healthy human individuals. Findings of the study overall: Larger estimated richness was generally seen in naive subsets than in memory subsets. Relative to clonotypes present in all four donors, those not shared had lower generation probabilities.

This table comes from immunoSEQ multiplex PCR, and its TCRdb copy is limited to in-frame clones, with some not included. This table holds roughly 1,600,000 clones, about 98.5% found once. CD4+ cell separation produced CD45RA+ naive and CD45RA-negative memory subsets. V was clipped by 0 bases and J by 4 bases, with 9 bases between them. Germline V gives CDR1 KGHSH, CDR2 LQKENI. The CDR3 runs 14 residues. Details on this clone: Its antigen is as yet unknown. Other nucleotide sequences from this sample produce the same CDR3.

V gene TRBV18 combines with J gene TRBJ1-2; tentatively, D is TRBD1 (6 bases). The sequence was obtained from a man in his thirties or forties in good health. The material sequenced was naive CD4+ T cells sorted from blood. Subset defined: CD45RA+ positively selected. The CDR3 region has the DNA TGTGCCAGCTCACCACCGGGGGGCGCCTATGGCTACACCTTC. Translation gives CASSPPGGAYGYTF.